The 7 T cell receptor beta chains in this list originate from one sample, sequenced in a study of response to subunit inactivated influenza vaccine. TCRdb called the RT-PCR reads again in MiXCR, with one record for every CDR3 protein. The sample lists about 800,000 distinct CDR3 sequences; approximately 21% were seen once. The specimen comprised PBMCs from blood, sampled 5 days after vaccination. The source is a man aged 45 to 65 who received an inactivated influenza vaccine.

This clonotype showed up just a few times. This CDR3 is CSAITTAGDEQYF. The CDR3 nucleotides are TGCAGTGCTATAACGACCGCAGGCGACGAGCAGTACTTC. J is TRBJ2-7 and V is TRBV20-1; D is uncertain. The V and J ends lost 4 bases and 5 bases respectively, with 15 bases between them. The CDR3 is 13 amino acids. Per germline, CDR1 DFQATT and CDR2 SNEGSKA (reference sequence).

The gene calls are TRBV28 and TRBJ2-7; 8 bases are a match to TRBD2. The CDR3 sequence is 15 residues long. Germline V gives CDR1 MDHEN, CDR2 SYDVKM. The J segment lost 3 bases and the V segment lost 7 bases, leaving 11 bases of the junction unmatched. The CDR3 protein is CASNSGGGASYEQYF. The CDR3 DNA sequence: TGTGCCAGCAATTCGGGAGGGGGAGCCAGCTACGAGCAGTACTTC.

The sample holds a few counts of this clonotype. The genes are TRBV12-5 and TRBJ2-7; D is possibly TRBD1 (5 bases). The V gene's germline CDR1 is LGHNT and CDR2 FRNRAP. The V gene lost 10 bases and the J gene lost 3 bases, with 13 bases spanning the gap. CDR3 length: 12 residues. The CDR3 loop reads CANSGRVYEQYF. The CDR3 region has the DNA TGTGCTAATTCGGGCAGGGTCTACGAGCAGTACTTC.

This clonotype came up a few times. The rearrangement uses TRBV6-5 and TRBJ2-7; 7 bases map to TRBD1. This CDR3 has 13 amino acids. From germline, CDR1 is MNHEY and CDR2 SVGAGI. The ends lost 2 bases at V and 5 bases at J; junction bases unmatched: 3. The CDR3 coding sequence is TGTGCCAGCAGTTACGACAGGGACAACGAGCAGTACTTC. Translated: CASSYDRDNEQYF.

This clonotype was seen only a few times. The chain is built from TRBV7-9 and TRBJ2-3; 14 nucleotides align to TRBD2. Germline lookup yields CDR1 SEHNR and CDR2 FQNEAQ (reference sequence). The CDR3 sequence is 16 residues long. With 6 bases clipped from V and 4 bases from J, the junction kept 6 bases outside the gene matches. Here the CDR3 reads CASSPWGLAGADTQYF. The CDR3 DNA follows: TGTGCCAGCAGTCCGTGGGGACTAGCGGGAGCAGATACGCAGTATTTT.

Only a few counts were recorded for this clonotype. CDR3 sequence reads: CASSPRGDQETQYF. In DNA, the CDR3 is TGTGCCAGCAGCCCCCGGGGGGATCAAGAGACCCAGTACTTC. The chain joins TRBV9 to TRBJ2-5, with TRBD2 matching over 7 bases. The V segment lost 4 bases and the J segment 2 bases; nucleotides outside the gene matches: 5. The CDR3 consists of 14 residues. Germline V gene data show CDR1 as SGDLS and CDR2 as YYNGEE. Full variable domain (outside the CDR3, taken from reference TRBV9 and TRBJ2-5): DSGVTQTPKHLITATGQRVTLRCSPRSGDLSVYWYQQSLDQGLQFLIQYYNGEERAKGNILERFSAQQFPDLHSELNLSSLELGDSALYFCASSPRGDQETQYFGPGTRLLVL.

DNA for the CDR3: TGCAGTCCAAGGCGGACTAGCGGATGGTACACAGATACGCAGTATTTT. This codes for CSPRRTSGWYTDTQYF. This chain joins TRBV20-1 and TRBJ2-3, with 10 bases matching TRBD2. V shed 8 bases and J 2 bases; nucleotides not matched to a gene: 13. The CDR3 length is 16 residues. The germline gives CDR1 DFQATT, CDR2 SNEGSKA (reference sequence).